The source of this T cell receptor (beta chain) is a study of CD8 T cells in Susac syndrome (dated by TCRdb to the late 2010s). Describing the broader study: Repertoire sequencing was used to test whether CD8+ T cell activation and differentiation in Susac syndrome was antigen driven. Overall study results and their limits: The number of individuals in the TCR sequencing and HLA analysis was acknowledged as relatively small.

RNA was extracted with the RNeasy kit and about 0.5 to 1 ug was reverse transcribed using random hexamers. The immunoSEQ multiplex PCR assay, which covers 54 Vbeta and 13 Jbeta segments, was used to amplify TCR beta CDR3 regions. PCR amplification bias was corrected by using a synthetic template baseline for primer optimization and computational correction. For the original study's pipeline: Reads were annotated to V, D and J genes per IMGT and analyzed with immunoSEQ Analyzer, keeping only productive sequences. To calculate clonality, Shannon entropy was normalized by log2 of the number of productive unique sequences and then subtracted from one. For each patient and control, public and private clones were evaluated within the 100 most prevalent clones. Clones were defined as Susac-specific if absent from the healthy and MS cohorts, from roughly 1,100 published viral clones and from other ImmuneACCESS disease sequences. The raw public data were reprocessed by TCRdb itself: fastp quality trimming at Q25, MiXCR clonotype calling, in-frame beta chains only. Records with the same CDR3 protein are collapsed into one entry carrying the most frequent genes and DNA. The V and J calls reflect TCRdb's pipeline rather than the authors' work. A total of more than 100,000 distinct CDR3 sequences appear in this sample, 90% to 95% of them only once. The ten largest clonotypes hold more than 0.1% of the sample.

V lost 0 bases and J lost 2 bases; the stretch between them is 4 bases long. The CDR3 starts with the cysteine, ends with the phenylalanine, and has 13 residues. Only the CDR3 DNA stays, 39 bases, in frame from base 1. Based on the germline V gene, the CDR1 and CDR2 sequences are MNHEY and SVGAGI. Of note for this clonotype: The clone's antigen remains unknown. Per-base qualities were not stored, and no clone one base away is much larger.

Peripheral blood CD8+ and CD4+ T cells from healthy donors, Susac syndrome patients and multiple sclerosis patients were profiled using high-throughput TCR beta sequencing. Healthy donors were included as age- and sex-matched controls. Bulk CD8+ and CD4+ T cells were purified by magnetic negative isolation, while CD8+ TEMRA cells were enriched using FACS. Blood was drawn into EDTA tubes, processed within 24 hours, and PBMCs were isolated by density gradient centrifugation. PBMCs intended for TCR sequencing were frozen in liquid nitrogen and were later thawed in a 37 degrees C water bath. A purity of at least 90% was achieved for sorted or isolated CD4+, CD8+ and CD8+ TEMRA cells.

The rearrangement joined TRBV6-5 to TRBJ1-1; confidence is insufficient to name the D gene. The source is a human donor in good health. The specimen sequenced was CD4+ T cells from PBMCs. CDR3 protein: CASSYSLNTEAFF. The nucleotides are TGTGCCAGCAGTTACTCGCTCAACACTGAAGCTTTCTTT.